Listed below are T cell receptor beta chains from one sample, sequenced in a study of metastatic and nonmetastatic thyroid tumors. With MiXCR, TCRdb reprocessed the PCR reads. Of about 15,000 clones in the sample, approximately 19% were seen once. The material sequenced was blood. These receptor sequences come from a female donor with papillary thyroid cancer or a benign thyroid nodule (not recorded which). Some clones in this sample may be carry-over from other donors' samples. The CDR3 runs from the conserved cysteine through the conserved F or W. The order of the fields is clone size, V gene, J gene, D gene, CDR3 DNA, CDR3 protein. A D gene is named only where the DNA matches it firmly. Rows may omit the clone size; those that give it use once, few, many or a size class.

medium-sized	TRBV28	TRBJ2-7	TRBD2	TGTGCCAGCAGGGCGGGCGGGAGTGGGGCCGAGCAGTACTTC	CASRAGGSGAEQYF
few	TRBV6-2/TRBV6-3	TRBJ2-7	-	TGTGCCAGCTACGTCAGGGGACCCGCGTTCGTCCCCTACGAGCAGTACTTC	CASYVRGPAFVPYEQYF
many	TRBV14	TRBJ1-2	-	TGTGCCAGCAGCCCAGGAGCTGGCTACACCTTC	CASSPGAGYTF
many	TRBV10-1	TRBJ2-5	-	TGCGCCAGCAGTGAGTCTCACGGGACAAGGGGATTAGAGACCCAGTACTTC	CASSESHGTRGLETQYF
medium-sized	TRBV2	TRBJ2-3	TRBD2	TGTGCCAGCATGGGACTAGCGGACCGCACAGATACGCAGTATTTT	CASMGLADRTDTQYF
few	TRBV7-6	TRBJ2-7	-	TGTGCCAGCAGCTTCGGCACCGACCCACGTTTGGACGAGCAGTACTTC	CASSFGTDPRLDEQYF
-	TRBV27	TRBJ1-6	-	TGTGCCAGCAGTTTTTTATTGGGCTCTACCCTCCACTTT	CASSFLLGSTLHF
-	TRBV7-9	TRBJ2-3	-	TGCGCCAGCAACTTGGCGGATAGGGCAGATACGCAGTATTTT	CASNLADRADTQYF
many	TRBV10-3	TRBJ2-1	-	TGTGCCATCAGTGAGTCCACCGTCCCGTTCTTC	CAISESTVPFF
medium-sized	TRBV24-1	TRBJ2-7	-	TGTGCCAACAAACAGACCTTATACGAGCAGTACTTC	CANKQTLYEQYF
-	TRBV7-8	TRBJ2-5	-	TGTGCCAGCAGCTTAGAAGGTACAGGATTACAAGAGACCAAGTACTTC	CASSLEGTGLQETKYF
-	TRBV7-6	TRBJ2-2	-	TGTGCCAGCAGCTTACGAGCTGGAGAGTCTATCGGGGAGCTGATTTTT	CASSLRAGESIGELIF
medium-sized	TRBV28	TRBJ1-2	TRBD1	TGTGCCAGCAGTTTATGGACAGGGGGGAACTATGGCTACACCTTC	CASSLWTGGNYGYTF
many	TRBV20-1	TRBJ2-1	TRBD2	TGCAGTGGTACTAGCGGGAGGAATGAGCAGTTCTTC	CSGTSGRNEQFF
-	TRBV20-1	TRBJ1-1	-	TGCAGTGCTAGAGGTAGGCCAGGGAGCCGCAATGAAGCTTTCTTT	CSARGRPGSRNEAFF
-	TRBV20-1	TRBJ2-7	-	TGCAGTGCTCTGGGCCGGGACCAAATGGGGGAGCAGTACTTC	CSALGRDQMGEQYF
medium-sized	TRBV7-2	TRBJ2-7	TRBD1	TGTGCCAGCAGCCCGGACAGGCAAGGCGACGAGCAGTACTTC	CASSPDRQGDEQYF
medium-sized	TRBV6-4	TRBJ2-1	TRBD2	TGTGCCAGCAGTGACGGACTAGCGGTCAATGAGCAGTTCTTC	CASSDGLAVNEQFF
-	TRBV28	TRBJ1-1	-	TGTGCCAGAAGTTACAGGAACACTGAAGCTTTGTTT	CARSYRNTEALF
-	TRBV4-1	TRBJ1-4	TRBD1	TGCGCCAGCATCCGGCTCAGGACAGGGCGGTTCTCTAATGAAAAACTGTTTTTT	CASIRLRTGRFSNEKLFF
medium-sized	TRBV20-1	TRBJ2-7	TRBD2	TGCAGTGCTAGGGTATGGGAGGGCCGCGAGCAGTACTTC	CSARVWEGREQYF
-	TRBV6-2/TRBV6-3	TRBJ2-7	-	TGTGCCAGCAGTTACAGGGTAGGCGAGCAGTACTTC	CASSYRVGEQYF
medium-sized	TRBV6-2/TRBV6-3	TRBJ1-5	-	TGTGCCAGCAGGACTCAGGCTAAAGGCAATCAGCCCCAGCATTTT	CASRTQAKGNQPQHF
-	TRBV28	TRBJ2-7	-	TGTGCCAGCAGTTCCCCAGGGAGAAACGAGCAGTACTTC	CASSSPGRNEQYF
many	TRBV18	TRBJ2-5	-	TGTGCCAGCTCACCCCCGAGCCGGGAAGAGACCCAGTACTTC	CASSPPSREETQYF
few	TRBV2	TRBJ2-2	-	TGTGCCAGCAGCCCCGGGACCACGAACACCGGGGAGCTGTTTTTT	CASSPGTTNTGELFF
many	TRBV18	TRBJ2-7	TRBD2	TGTGCCAGCTCACCAGTCGGGGGGTACGAGCAGTACTTC	CASSPVGGYEQYF
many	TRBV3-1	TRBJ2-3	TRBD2	TGTGCCAGCAGCCAAGTCGAAGCGGGAACGCAGTATTTT	CASSQVEAGTQYF
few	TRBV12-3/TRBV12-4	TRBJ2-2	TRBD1	TGTGCCAGCACGATAAGACAGGGGTCCGGGGATCTGTTTTTT	CASTIRQGSGDLFF
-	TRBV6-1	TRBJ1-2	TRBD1	TGTGCCAGCAGTCGACAGGGGATTAGTCTTAACTATGGCTACACCTTC	CASSRQGISLNYGYTF
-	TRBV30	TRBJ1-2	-	TGTGCCTGGACGTTCACAGGGAACTATGGCTACACCTTC	CAWTFTGNYGYTF
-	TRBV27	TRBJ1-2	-	TGTGCCAGCAGTTCCCGGGACGGAGGGGATGGCTACACCTTC	CASSSRDGGDGYTF
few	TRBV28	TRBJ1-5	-	TGTGCCAGCAGTTTGTCCACAGCAGGGGATCAGCCCCAGCATTTT	CASSLSTAGDQPQHF
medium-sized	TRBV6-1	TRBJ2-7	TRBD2	TGTGCCAGCAGTGAGCAGTGGGGGGGGTACGAGCAGTACTTC	CASSEQWGGYEQYF
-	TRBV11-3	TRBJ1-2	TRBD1	TGTGTCAGCAGCCTTTACGGACAGGGGGATGGCTACACCTTC	CVSSLYGQGDGYTF
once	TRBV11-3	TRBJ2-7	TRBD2	TGTGCCAGCAGCAGTAGCGGGGGGTTCGACGAGCAGTACTTC	CASSSSGGFDEQYF
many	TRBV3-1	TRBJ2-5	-	TGTGCCAGCAGCCAAGAGCCTCTAGCCCGCATTATGACCCAGTACTTC	CASSQEPLARIMTQYF